The present TCR beta chain was sequenced within a study of blood T cells in healthy people across ages. Next came a second PCR, run for about 6 to 12 cycles, which used a sample-barcoded 5' primer along with a J-beta primer mix. TCRdb reanalysed the 5' RACE reads using MiXCR and keeps one entry per CDR3 protein. The sample yields almost 550,000 distinct CDR3 sequences, more than 20% seen once. Germline values: CDR1 LGHNA, CDR2 YSLEER. V was trimmed by 0 bases and J by 4 bases, leaving 9 bases between them. CDR3 length equals 14 residues. This clonotype was seen at least ten times. The data were also submitted as part of a second study, on T cells of mothers and their children.

This TCR derives from a boy under 18 in good health. Sequenced: blood. V gene TRBV4-3 combines with J gene TRBJ1-1; D perhaps matches TRBD1 (5 bases). The CDR3 reads CASSQEEGFTEAFF. Here the CDR3 DNA reads TGCGCCAGCAGCCAAGAGGAGGGGTTCACTGAAGCTTTCTTT.